The subject of this entry is one T cell receptor (beta chain). Its antigen is undetermined. The genes and germline here are from mouse. Read data end 1 residue before the CDR3 end; the end is taken from the germline J gene. CDR3 sequences, V/J genes, frequencies and template counts came from survey-depth TCRbeta sequencing. TCRdb keeps only in-frame clones here, not all; method: immunoSEQ multiplex PCR. This table has around 17,000 clones, roughly three quarters appearing once. These data originate in a study of tissue T cells after allogeneic stem cell transplantation. Between the trimmed V and J ends, which lost 2 bases and 2 bases, there was a span of 7 bases. CDR1 is NSHNY, CDR2 SYGAGN, per germline. The CDR3 loop spans 14 amino acids. General study results and limits: Which tissue TCRs were alloreactive or antigen-specific was not determined. Some clones might be persisting host cells. Anatomically similar tissues had similar TCR repertoires within each patient. Across patients, clones rarely overlapped, yet motif clusters were shared tissue-specifically.

What was sequenced was spleen. The origin of this receptor is a female BALB/c mouse in good health. MHC haplotype of the mouse line: H2-d. The chain employs TRBV13-1 and TRBJ1-4, with D uncertain. The DNA read from the CDR3 is TGTGCCAGCAGTGAGAGACAATCCAACGAAAGATTATTT. Protein sequence: CASSERQSNERLF. The complete CDR3 sequence is CASSERQSNERLFF.